What follows are 23 T cell receptor beta chains derived from one specimen sequenced in a study of blood T cell repertoires in COVID-19 (dated by TCRdb to about 2020). The library was built by means of the immunoSEQ multiplex PCR assay. In its TCRdb copy, this immuneACCESS table keeps in-frame sequences only and misses some clones. Where compared with another copy, unresolved V genes explain less than half of these, and the others have no known cause. Present in this sample are 200,000 to 250,000 clones, approximately 86% of which were seen just once. The top ten hold about 3% of the sample. What was sequenced was peripheral blood. Source of these receptors: a woman in her thirties who had recovered from COVID-19.

The rearrangement links TRBV7-9 to TRBJ2-5; D perhaps matches TRBD1 (6 bases). Trimming took 5 bases from V and 4 from J, leaving 17 bases between them. CDR1 is SEHNR and CDR2 is FQNEAQ in the germline V gene (reference sequence). This CDR3 contains 15 residues. In DNA, the CDR3 is TGTGCCAGCAGCGAGGGGACACACGAGGGAGAGACCCAGTACTTC. Its translation is CASSEGTHEGETQYF.

This chain uses TRBV7-2 with TRBJ2-1, with TRBD2 identical over 7 bases. The V gene's germline CDR1 is SGHTA and CDR2 FQGNSA. The J segment lost 6 bases and the V segment lost 7 bases, leaving 15 bases of the junction unmatched. The length of the CDR3 is 16 residues. As DNA, the CDR3 is TGTGCCAGCACCCTCGGAGCGGGGCGCATAGGCAATGAGCAGTTCTTC. Its translation: CASTLGAGRIGNEQFF.

This chain connects TRBV21-1 to TRBJ2-5; TRBD1 is the table's D call, not checked against the DNA. TRBV21-1 counts as a pseudogene. There are 14 residues in the CDR3. Here the CDR3 DNA reads TGTGCCAGCAGGAGAAACAGGGATGAAGAGACCCAGTACTTC. Translating gives CASRRNRDEETQYF.

The gene calls are TRBV6-2 or TRBV6-3 and TRBJ2-1; 10 bases agree with TRBD1. CDR1 and CDR2 from the germline V gene are MNHEY and SVGEGT. The CDR3 totals 19 residues. J lost 0 bases, V lost 5 bases, and 13 bases had no gene match. CDR3 region: CASSQPGQGSQSSYNEQFF. CDR3 bases: TGTGCCAGCAGTCAACCGGGACAGGGGTCCCAAAGCTCCTACAATGAGCAGTTCTTC.

The genes are TRBV30 and TRBJ1-3; D not resolved. The V and J ends lost 0 bases and 0 bases respectively, with 9 bases between them. The CDR3 runs to 15 residues. CDR1 GTSNPN and CDR2 SVGIG come from the germline V gene (reference sequence). In DNA form, the CDR3 reads TGTGCCTGGAGTGTAGGCCGGAGCTCTGGAAACACCATATATTTT. This codes for CAWSVGRSSGNTIYF.

J is TRBJ2-1 and V is TRBV5-6; weak D call: TRBD2 (6 bases). The CDR3 loop spans 15 amino acids. The germline V and J ends were trimmed by 1 base and 7 bases, with 15 bases remaining between them. Germline V gene data show CDR1 as SGHDT and CDR2 as YYEEEE. The CDR3 region is CASSLPTLGGNEQFF. Written as DNA, the CDR3 is TGTGCCAGCAGCTTGCCAACTCTTGGGGGGAATGAGCAGTTCTTC.

The rearrangement uses TRBV6-5 and TRBJ1-5; D gene uncertain. Trimming pared 4 bases from V and 3 bases from J, leaving 7 bases between. The CDR3 has 13 amino acids. CDR1 is MNHEY and CDR2 is SVGAGI in the germline V gene. The CDR3 here is CASSSQLNQPQHF. CDR3 coding DNA: TGTGCCAGCAGTTCACAGCTCAATCAGCCCCAGCATTTT.

The V gene is TRBV13, the J gene TRBJ2-1; 7 nucleotides agree with TRBD1. The CDR3 spans 15 residues. The germline V gene encodes CDR1 PRHDT and CDR2 FYEKMQ (reference sequence). The V gene end was trimmed by 3 bases and the J gene end by 8 bases; junction bases not matched to a gene: 10. The CDR3 loop is CASSFPTGTIDEQFF. For the CDR3, the DNA is TGTGCCAGCAGCTTTCCGACAGGGACAATCGATGAGCAGTTCTTC.

V and J are TRBV10-2 and TRBJ1-6; the D gene is possibly TRBD1 (5 bases). CDR3 length: 14 amino acids. The V gene lost 0 bases and the J gene lost 7 bases, with 7 bases spanning the gap. Germline V gene data show CDR1 as WSHSY and CDR2 as SAAADI. This CDR3 reads CASSESNRNSPLHF. In nucleotides, the CDR3 is TGCGCCAGCAGTGAGTCGAACAGGAATTCACCCCTCCACTTT.

DNA for the CDR3: TGTGCCAGCAGACGAGAACAGGGAATAGACAATCAGCCCCAGCATTTT. This translates into CASRREQGIDNQPQHF. This chain connects TRBV7-2 to TRBJ1-5, with a tentative D call TRBD1 (6 bases). Germline V gene lookup returns CDR1 SGHTA and CDR2 FQGNSA. The CDR3 spans 16 residues. V lost 6 bases, J lost 3 bases, and 18 bases lay in between.

This clone was seen a single time. The chain links TRBV4-1 to TRBJ2-5; weak D call: TRBD1 (5 bases). The CDR3 consists of 13 residues. Trimming pared 5 bases from V and 0 bases from J, leaving 7 bases between. From germline, CDR1 is MGHRA and CDR2 YSYEKL. The CDR3 loop is CASSKTDQETQYF. For the CDR3, the DNA is TGCGCCAGCAGCAAGACAGACCAAGAGACCCAGTACTTC.

This chain uses TRBV27 with TRBJ2-7, with TRBD2 matching 7 bases. The germline gives CDR1 MNHEY, CDR2 SMNVEV (reference sequence). This CDR3 has 17 residues. Trimming at V came to 6 bases and at J to 2 bases, leaving 16 bases not matched to a gene. In nucleotides, the CDR3 is TGTGCCAGCAGCCAAGTCCTATCAACGGGGGGAGCCTACGAGCAGTACTTC. This codes for CASSQVLSTGGAYEQYF.

The V and J genes are TRBV5-4 and TRBJ2-1, with unresolved D. Trimming removed 1 base at V and 5 bases at J, with 10 bases between. The CDR3 runs to 14 residues. CDR1 is SGHNT and CDR2 is YYREEE in the germline V gene (reference sequence). Here the CDR3 reads CASSLTASNNEQFF. CDR3 bases: TGTGCCAGCAGCTTGACGGCTAGTAACAATGAGCAGTTCTTC.

V gene TRBV4-1 combines with J gene TRBJ2-1; TRBD2 matches 8 bases. The CDR3 is 16 residues long. V was clipped by 0 bases and J by 2 bases; unmatched bases: 3. Germline loops: CDR1 MGHRA, CDR2 YSYEKL. This CDR3 reads CASSQDAGGTYNEQFF. The CDR3 DNA reads TGCGCCAGCAGCCAAGATGCGGGGGGCACCTACAATGAGCAGTTCTTC.

The V gene is TRBV7-8, the J gene TRBJ2-1; a weak D match, TRBD1 (6 bases). Germline V gene data show CDR1 as SGHVS and CDR2 as FQNEAQ. V was clipped by 4 bases and J by 6 bases, with 19 bases between them. The CDR3 totals 16 residues. CDR3 protein: CASSSLEGVISNEQFF. The CDR3 coding sequence is TGTGCCAGCAGCTCCCTCGAGGGGGTGATTAGCAATGAGCAGTTCTTC.

The J gene is TRBJ2-7, the V gene TRBV7-6, with 11 bases that match TRBD1. The trim removed 6 bases at V and 5 bases at J, leaving 9 bases unmatched. Germline CDR1 SGHVS, CDR2 FNYEAQ. CDR3 length equals 15 residues. This CDR3 reads CASRPTGQGADEQYF. The CDR3, as DNA: TGTGCCAGCAGGCCCACCGGACAGGGGGCAGACGAGCAGTACTTC.

In DNA, the CDR3 is TGCGCCAGCAGCCCTTCGGGGGGGGCTGGGGAGACCCAGTACTTC. It is translated as CASSPSGGAGETQYF. The gene calls are TRBV5-1 and TRBJ2-5; 8 nucleotides match TRBD2. CDR1 is SGHRS and CDR2 is YFSETQ in the germline V gene. With 4 bases clipped from V and 5 bases from J, the junction kept 10 bases outside the gene matches. The length of the CDR3 is 15 residues. Full variable domain (missing parts from reference TRBV5-1 and TRBJ2-5): KAGVTQTPRYLIKTRGQQVTLSCSPISGHRSVSWYQQTPGQGLQFLFEYFSETQRNKGNFPGRFSGRQFSNSRSEMNVSTLELGDSALYLCASSPSGGAGETQYFGPGTRLLVL.

The V call is TRBV7-9, the J call TRBJ1-2; D remains unclear. The CDR3 consists of 13 residues. With 1 base removed from V and 6 bases from J, the gap between germline ends came to 9 bases. Germline V gene data show CDR1 as SEHNR and CDR2 as FQNEAQ (reference sequence). CDR3 loop: CASSLEGSDGYTF. The CDR3 nucleotides read TGTGCCAGCAGCTTAGAGGGTAGCGATGGCTACACCTTC.

The chain combines TRBV14 with TRBJ2-1; tentative D call: TRBD2 (6 bases). Trimming took off 4 bases at V and 5 bases at J, with 12 bases between the two ends. Germline values: CDR1 SGHDN, CDR2 FVKESK. This CDR3 region has 14 residues. Written as DNA, the CDR3 is TGTGCCAGCAGCCTCACTAGCAAAAACAATGAGCAGTTCTTC. Its translation is CASSLTSKNNEQFF.

The chain employs TRBV7-2 and TRBJ2-6; D is perhaps TRBD2 (6 bases). CDR1 and CDR2 (germline): SGHTA, FQGNSA. This CDR3 is 17 amino acids long. V dropped 4 bases and J dropped 0 bases, with 13 bases sitting between them. Here the CDR3 reads CASSSSSGGSGANVLTF. In nucleotides, the CDR3 is TGTGCCAGCAGCTCTAGCTCCGGGGGCTCTGGGGCCAACGTCCTGACTTTC.

This chain uses TRBV6-6 with TRBJ2-7, with 11 nucleotides matching TRBD2. Losses at the gene ends were 5 bases for V and 6 bases for J; bases not matched to a gene: 15. This CDR3 region has 17 residues. Germline loops: CDR1 MNHNY, CDR2 SVGAGI (reference sequence). CDR3 in DNA: TGTGCCAGCAGTCGGAAGGGGGGACTAGCGGCAGACAGCGAGCAGTACTTC. Amino acids: CASSRKGGLAADSEQYF.

This rearrangement joins TRBV5-1 to TRBJ2-7; D perhaps matches TRBD1 (6 bases). The CDR3 loop spans 13 amino acids. Germline CDR1 is SGHRS and CDR2 is YFSETQ. V lost 5 bases and J 3 bases, leaving 12 bases between the germline ends. Here the CDR3 DNA reads TGCGCCAGCAGGCCCGGACAGAACTACGAGCAGTACTTC. Residues: CASRPGQNYEQYF.

This clone was seen many times. As DNA, the CDR3 is TGTGCCAGCAGCTCAAGCACCGGGACAGGGGGCAATGAGCAGTTCTTC. Amino acids: CASSSSTGTGGNEQFF. The chain uses TRBV7-3 and TRBJ2-1; TRBD1 agrees at 11 bases. This CDR3 spans 16 amino acids. V shed 4 bases and J 6 bases; nucleotides not matched to a gene: 8. Germline-derived CDR1 and CDR2 are SGHTA and FQGTGA. Filled out from reference TRBV7-3 and TRBJ2-1, the complete variable domain reads GAGVSQTPSNKVTEKGKYVELRCDPISGHTALYWYRQSLGQGPEFLIYFQGTGAADDSGLPNDRFFAVRPEGSVSTLKIQRTERGDSAVYLCASSSSTGTGGNEQFFGPGTRLTVL.